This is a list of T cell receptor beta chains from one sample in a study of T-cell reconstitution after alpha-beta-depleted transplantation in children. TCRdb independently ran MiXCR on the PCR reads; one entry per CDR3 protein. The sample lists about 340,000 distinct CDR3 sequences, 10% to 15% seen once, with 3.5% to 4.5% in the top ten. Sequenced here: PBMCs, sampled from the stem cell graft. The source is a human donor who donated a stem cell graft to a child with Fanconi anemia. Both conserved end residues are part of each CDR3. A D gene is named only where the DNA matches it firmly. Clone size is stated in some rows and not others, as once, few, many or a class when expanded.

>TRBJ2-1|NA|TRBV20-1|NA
TGCAGTGCTAGAGATCGGCGGAGACAGACAGGCAATGAGCAGTTCTTC
CSARDRRRQTGNEQFF
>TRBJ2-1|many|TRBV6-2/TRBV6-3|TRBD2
TGTGCCAGCACAACAGGGACTAGCGTCGATGAGCAGTTCTTC
CASTTGTSVDEQFF
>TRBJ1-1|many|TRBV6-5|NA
TGTGCCAGCAGGCCCCAGGGAGTAACTGAAGCTTTCTTT
CASRPQGVTEAFF
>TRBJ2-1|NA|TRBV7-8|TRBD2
TGTGCCAGCAGCCCTTACCCTAGCGGGGGGGCCGATGAGCAGTTCTTC
CASSPYPSGGADEQFF
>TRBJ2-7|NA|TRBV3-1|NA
TGTGCCAGCAGCCTCATGGGTGAACGGGGTGAGCAGTACTTC
CASSLMGERGEQYF
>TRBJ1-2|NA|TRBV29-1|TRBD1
TGCAGCGTTGAACCCGGGGACAGGGGCTATGGCTACACCTTC
CSVEPGDRGYGYTF
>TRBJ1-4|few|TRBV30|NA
TGTGCCTGGAGTGTTGAGGGACGGTTATATAATGAAAAACTGTTTTTT
CAWSVEGRLYNEKLFF
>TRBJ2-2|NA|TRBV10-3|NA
TGTGCCATCAGTGAAGGAAGGGCCGAATTCGGGGAGCTGTTTTTT
CAISEGRAEFGELFF
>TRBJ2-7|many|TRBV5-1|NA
TGCGCCAGCAGCTTGGCGCCAGGATACGAGCAGTACTTC
CASSLAPGYEQYF
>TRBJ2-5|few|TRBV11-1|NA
TGTGCCAGCAGCCCGGACTTGGCGGAGACCCAGTACTTC
CASSPDLAETQYF
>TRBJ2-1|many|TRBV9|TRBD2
TGTGCCAGCAGCGTAACTAGCGGCTACAATGAGCAGTTCTTC
CASSVTSGYNEQFF
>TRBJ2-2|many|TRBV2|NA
TGTGCCAGCAGTGAAGTAAGGGACGGGGAGCTGTTTTTT
CASSEVRDGELFF
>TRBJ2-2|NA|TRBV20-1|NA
TGCAGTGCTAGAGAGATAGTCACCGGGGAGCTGTTTTTT
CSAREIVTGELFF
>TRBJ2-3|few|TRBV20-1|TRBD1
TGCAGTGCTGGAAAACCTGGGACAGGGGGCGCGGGCACAGATACGCAGTATTTT
CSAGKPGTGGAGTDTQYF
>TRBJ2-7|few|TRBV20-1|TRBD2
TGCAGTGCTACCCGGACTAGCGGGGGGCCTAAAATGAACGAGCAGTACTTC
CSATRTSGGPKMNEQYF
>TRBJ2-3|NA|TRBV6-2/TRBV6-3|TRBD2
TGTGCCAGCAGCCTAGCGGGGTCCAGGCGTGATACGCAGTATTTT
CASSLAGSRRDTQYF
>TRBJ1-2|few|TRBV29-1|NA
TGCAGCGTTGTTGAAGACCTAGTCTATGGCTACACCTTC
CSVVEDLVYGYTF
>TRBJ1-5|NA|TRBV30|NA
TGTGCCTGGAGTGTTGATAGCAATCAGCCCCAGCATTTT
CAWSVDSNQPQHF
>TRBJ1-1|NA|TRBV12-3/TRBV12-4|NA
TGTGCCAGCAGTTTAGAGATGACAGACTATGGGGACACTGAAGCTTTCTTT
CASSLEMTDYGDTEAFF
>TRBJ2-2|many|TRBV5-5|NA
TGTGCCAGCAGCTTGGTAATGGGCACCGGGGAGCTGTTTTTT
CASSLVMGTGELFF
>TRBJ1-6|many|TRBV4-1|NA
TGCGCCAGCAGCCCCAGGACTGCTAATTCACCCCTCCACTTT
CASSPRTANSPLHF
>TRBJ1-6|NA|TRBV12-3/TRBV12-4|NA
TGTGCCAGCAGTTTGCGACGGGAAAATTCACCCCTCCACTTT
CASSLRRENSPLHF
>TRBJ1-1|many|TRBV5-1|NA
TGCGCCAGCAGCTCTTCGGGAGACACTGAAGCTTTCTTT
CASSSSGDTEAFF
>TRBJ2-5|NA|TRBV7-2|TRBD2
TGTGCCAGCAGCTTAGGAGCGGGGGGGCGGCAAGAGACCCAGTACTTC
CASSLGAGGRQETQYF
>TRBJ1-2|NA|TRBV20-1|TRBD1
TGCAGTGCTCCAAAGGGCGGACAGGGGGCGAACTATGGCTACACCTTC
CSAPKGGQGANYGYTF
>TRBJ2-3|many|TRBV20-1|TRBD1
TGCAGTGCTAGAAGGGGGCTCAACACAGATACGCAGTATTTT
CSARRGLNTDTQYF
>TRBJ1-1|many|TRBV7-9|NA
TGTGCCAGCAGCTTAGATCGCAGCGAAGCTTTCTTT
CASSLDRSEAFF